Below, 28 T cell receptor beta chains from the same sample are listed, as sequenced in a study of blood T cell repertoires in COVID-19. The protocol was immunoSEQ multiplex PCR, while the TCRdb copy is restricted to in-frame clones and leaves out a portion. The table has about 220,000 clones, roughly four fifths seen once; the top ten hold about 3.4%. The sequenced material came from PBMCs or T cells enriched from blood (not recorded which). The receptors come from an older woman who had recovered from COVID-19.

This clone was seen more than once but under ten times. This sequence joins TRBV19 and TRBJ2-3, with 10 bases identical to TRBD2. The CDR3 is 21 residues long. The J segment lost 3 bases and the V segment lost 5 bases, leaving 23 bases of the junction unmatched. Germline V gives CDR1 LNHDA, CDR2 SQIVND (reference sequence). CDR3 region: CASSSWSIGASGSSRTDTQYF. CDR3 coding DNA: TGTGCCAGTAGTTCTTGGAGCATTGGGGCTAGCGGGAGTTCTAGAACAGATACGCAGTATTTT. The full variable domain, completed using reference TRBV19 and TRBJ2-3, is DGGITQSPKYLFRKEGQNVTLSCEQNLNHDAMYWYRQDPGQGLRLIYYSQIVNDFQKGDIAEGYSVSREKKESFPLTVTSAQKNPTAFYLCASSSWSIGASGSSRTDTQYFGPGTRLTVL.

The J gene is TRBJ2-2, the V gene TRBV4-3; a weak D match, TRBD1 (5 bases). The ends were cut back, 6 bases at V and 6 bases at J, with 14 bases in the middle. The CDR3 is 14 residues long. CDR1 is LGHNA, CDR2 YSLEER, per germline. In DNA form, the CDR3 reads TGCGCCAGCAGTCACGATCGACAGTCCGGGGAGCTGTTTTTT. It codes for CASSHDRQSGELFF.

V is TRBV12-5 and J is TRBJ1-5; 12 bases match TRBD1. The V and J ends lost 6 bases and 7 bases, in that order; junction bases with no gene match: 7. CDR1 and CDR2 from the germline V gene are LGHNT and FRNRAP. The CDR3 spans 15 residues. CDR3 in amino acids: CASGMGQGARQPQHF. The CDR3 DNA reads TGTGCTAGTGGAATGGGACAGGGGGCGAGGCAGCCCCAGCATTTT. The full variable domain, its missing parts supplied by reference TRBV12-5 and TRBJ1-5, is DARVTQTPRHKVTEMGQEVTMRCQPILGHNTVFWYRQTMMQGLELLAYFRNRAPLDDSGMPKDRFSAEMPDATLATLKIQPSEPRDSAVYFCASGMGQGARQPQHFGDGTRLSIL.

This clone has just one count. The chain carries TRBV2 and TRBJ1-2; a weak D match, TRBD1 (5 bases). Germline values: CDR1 SNHLY, CDR2 FYNNEI. CDR3 length: 16 amino acids. V was cut by 6 bases and J by 2 bases, with 19 bases left in between. The CDR3 loop reads CASSPWGGGANYGYTF. Here the CDR3 DNA reads TGTGCCAGCAGCCCTTGGGGCGGCGGGGCCAACTATGGCTACACCTTC.

The CDR3: CSASGGQGADTQYF. The CDR3, as DNA: TGCAGTGCTAGTGGTGGACAGGGGGCAGATACGCAGTATTTT. The chain employs TRBV20-1 and TRBJ2-3; 10 bases align to TRBD1. This CDR3 comprises 14 residues. Looked up from germline, CDR1 is DFQATT and CDR2 is SNEGSKA (reference sequence). The V and J ends lost 3 bases and 4 bases, in that order; junction bases with no gene match: 4.

The sample holds one count of this clone. The V call is TRBV4-3, the J call TRBJ1-2; D unresolved. The CDR3 contains 16 residues. V lost 0 bases and J lost 4, with 15 bases in between. The germline CDR1 and CDR2 sequences are LGHNA and YSLEER. This CDR3 is CASSQDPTPGSYGYTF. CDR3 DNA sequence: TGCGCCAGCAGCCAAGATCCCACCCCGGGGAGCTATGGCTACACCTTC.

The V and J genes are TRBV6-5 and TRBJ2-7, with a tentative D call TRBD2 (6 bases). Germline V gene lookup returns CDR1 MNHEY and CDR2 SVGAGI. With 7 bases removed from V and 7 bases from J, the gap between germline ends came to 20 bases. The CDR3 is 14 amino acids. The CDR3 region has the DNA TGTGCCAGCACCAATGGGGCCGGGGCGGGGGAGCAGTACTTC. Encoded protein: CASTNGAGAGEQYF.

This chain's CDR3 is CASSPTTRPEETQYF. DNA for the CDR3: TGTGCCAGCAGCCCCACGACTAGGCCGGAAGAGACCCAGTACTTC. This rearrangement joins TRBV9 to TRBJ2-5; D possibly corresponds to TRBD2 (6 bases). V lost 4 bases and J 3 bases, leaving 16 bases between the germline ends. The CDR3 has 15 residues. CDR1 is SGDLS, CDR2 YYNGEE, per germline.

The chain carries TRBV19 and TRBJ1-1; D perhaps matches TRBD1 (5 bases). The CDR3 contains 14 residues. Germline assignment: CDR1 LNHDA and CDR2 SQIVND (reference sequence). Trimming took 10 bases from V and 5 from J, leaving 20 bases between them. In nucleotides, the CDR3 is TGTGCCACCGTGCGTGGGGCCGGGGGGACTGAAGCTTTCTTT. Translating gives CATVRGAGGTEAFF.

V usage is TRBV2 and J usage is TRBJ2-2, with D possibly TRBD1 on 6 matching bases. Per the germline V gene, CDR1 is SNHLY and CDR2 is FYNNEI. Trimming left V 10 bases short and J 1 base short, with 13 bases between. This CDR3 is built from 14 residues. In DNA, the CDR3 is TGTGCCACCTGGGGACAAGAGAACACCGGGGAGCTGTTTTTT. The encoded protein is CATWGQENTGELFF.

The CDR3 protein is CATATGMGSGANVLTF. The CDR3 bases are TGTGCCACCGCAACAGGGATGGGCTCTGGGGCCAACGTCCTGACTTTC. V and J are TRBV18 and TRBJ2-6; a weak D match, TRBD1 (6 bases). V gave up 10 bases and J gave up 0 bases, with 16 bases separating them. The CDR3 has 16 residues. From germline, CDR1 is KGHSH and CDR2 LQKENI.

The V call is TRBV5-1, the J call TRBJ2-5; TRBD2 aligns across 9 bases. This CDR3 spans 16 amino acids. Germline lookup yields CDR1 SGHRS and CDR2 YFSETQ. V shed 3 bases and J 5 bases; nucleotides not matched to a gene: 11. The CDR3 spells CASSSGLAGGGETQYF. As DNA, the CDR3 is TGCGCCAGCAGCTCGGGACTCGCGGGAGGGGGGGAGACCCAGTACTTC.

The chain has TRBV7-6 and TRBJ2-7; a possible D gene is TRBD2 (6 bases). CDR1 and CDR2 from the germline V gene are SGHVS and FNYEAQ. This CDR3 spans 13 amino acids. With 3 bases removed from V and 6 bases from J, the gap between germline ends came to 12 bases. The CDR3 DNA is TGTGCCAGCAGCTTCGGGACTTCCCCCGAGCAGTACTTC. Translating gives CASSFGTSPEQYF.

The chain couples TRBV2 to TRBJ2-5; 8 bases align to TRBD2. This CDR3 region has 11 residues. V was pared by 5 bases and J by 10 bases, with 3 bases of the junction left unmatched. Germline V gene data show CDR1 as SNHLY and CDR2 as FYNNEI. The CDR3 spells CASSLSGGQYF. The CDR3 coding sequence is TGTGCCAGCAGTTTAAGCGGGGGCCAGTACTTC.

This rearrangement joins TRBV5-4 to TRBJ2-3; a possible D gene is TRBD1 (5 bases). The CDR3 consists of 16 residues. Germline V gives CDR1 SGHNT, CDR2 YYREEE (reference sequence). The ends were cut back, 3 bases at V and 0 bases at J, with 14 bases in the middle. The CDR3 spells CASSSPFGASTDTQYF. In DNA, the CDR3 is TGTGCCAGCAGCTCCCCTTTTGGGGCTAGCACAGATACGCAGTATTTT.

This clone was recorded many times. The CDR3 coding sequence is TGTGCCAGCAGGAATACTCCGGGACTAGCGGGAAATGAGCAGTTCTTC. Translation gives CASRNTPGLAGNEQFF. The genes are TRBV7-9 and TRBJ2-1, with TRBD2 matching over 13 bases. J gave up 7 bases and V 6 bases, and 9 bases lay outside the gene matches. Germline CDR1 and CDR2: SEHNR and FQNEAQ (reference sequence). This CDR3 comprises 16 residues.

The genes are TRBV5-4 and TRBJ1-3, with unresolved D. V was pared by 3 bases and J by 0 bases, with 7 bases between. Germline CDR1 and CDR2: SGHNT and YYREEE (reference sequence). This CDR3 comprises 14 residues. The CDR3 nucleotides are TGTGCCAGCAGCTCACCCGGCTCTGGAAACACCATATATTTT. Protein sequence: CASSSPGSGNTIYF. Combining the CDR3 with reference TRBV5-4 and TRBJ1-3 gives the whole variable domain ETGVTQSPTHLIKTRGQQVTLRCSSQSGHNTVSWYQQALGQGPQFIFQYYREEENGRGNFPPRFSGLQFPNYSSELNVNALELDDSALYLCASSSPGSGNTIYFGEGSWLTVV.

The chain couples TRBV6-5 to TRBJ2-1, with TRBD2 matching 12 bases. Germline V gene data show CDR1 as MNHEY and CDR2 as SVGAGI. V gave up 4 bases and J gave up 9 bases; unmatched junction bases: 7. The CDR3 is 15 amino acids. CDR3 nucleotides: TGTGCCAGCAGTTTGAGGACTAGCGGGACTTTTGAGCAGTTCTTC. Its protein is CASSLRTSGTFEQFF.

As DNA, the CDR3 is TGTGCCAGCAAGTTCCGGAGGGGGCACTATGGCTACACCTTC. Its protein product is CASKFRRGHYGYTF. V is TRBV6-6 and J is TRBJ1-2; TRBD1 matches 7 bases. The CDR3 is 14 amino acids. Unmatched junction bases numbered 8, after V lost 7 bases and J lost 3 bases. Germline CDR1 and CDR2: MNHNY and SVGAGI (reference sequence).

The chain carries TRBV7-8 and TRBJ1-6; D is perhaps TRBD1 (6 bases). CDR3 length: 16 amino acids. Germline assignment: CDR1 SGHVS and CDR2 FQNEAQ. V lost 5 bases to trimming and J lost 2 bases, with 13 bases between them. CDR3 region: CASSTQGRTYNSPLHF. For the CDR3, the DNA is TGTGCCAGCAGCACACAGGGCAGAACCTATAATTCACCCCTCCACTTT. The full variable domain, rest sourced from reference TRBV7-8 and TRBJ1-6, is GAGVSQSPRYKVAKRGQDVALRCDPISGHVSLFWYQQALGQGPEFLTYFQNEAQLDKSGLPSDRFFAERPEGSVSTLKIQRTQQEDSAVYLCASSTQGRTYNSPLHFGNGTRLTVT.

The chain carries TRBV12-3 or TRBV12-4 and TRBJ1-3; D gene unclear. The CDR3 totals 13 residues. Between the trimmed V and J ends, which lost 5 bases and 6 bases, there was a span of 11 bases. DNA for the CDR3: TGTGCCAGCAGTACTACAACGGTAAACACCATATATTTT. This encodes CASSTTTVNTIYF.

CDR3 protein: CASSRLSSTDTQYF. The CDR3 coding sequence is TGTGCCAGCAGTCGACTTTCTAGCACAGATACGCAGTATTTT. The chain has TRBV6-5 and TRBJ2-3, with no clear D. Per the germline V gene, CDR1 is MNHEY and CDR2 is SVGAGI. The length of the CDR3 is 14 residues. V lost 5 bases and J 0 bases, leaving 9 bases between the germline ends.

This chain joins TRBV11-2 and TRBJ2-1, with 15 bases that match TRBD2. The germline gives CDR1 SGHAT, CDR2 FQNNGV. CDR3 length: 16 residues. Germline trimming cut 2 bases from V and 10 bases from J; bases unmatched to any gene: 6. CDR3 loop: CASSLSRTSGRVEQFF. The CDR3 DNA reads as TGTGCCAGCAGCTTAAGTAGGACTAGCGGGAGGGTAGAGCAGTTCTTC.

This chain connects TRBV6-2 or TRBV6-3 to TRBJ2-3; 9 nucleotides align to TRBD1. After removal of 6 bases from V and 1 base from J, the junction contained 8 bases not matched to a gene. Germline assignment: CDR1 MNHEY and CDR2 SVGEGT. This CDR3 is built from 16 residues. DNA of the CDR3: TGTGCCAGCAGCATCACAGGGGGCTTTGGCACAGATACGCAGTATTTT. It is translated as CASSITGGFGTDTQYF.

The J gene is TRBJ2-7, the V gene TRBV24-1; 7 bases align to TRBD1. The CDR3 covers 16 residues. Losses at the gene ends were 2 bases for V and 2 bases for J; bases not matched to a gene: 8. The germline gives CDR1 KGHDR, CDR2 SFDVKD. CDR3 in DNA: TGTGCCACCAGTGATTCAAGACAGGGACCTCCCTACGAGCAGTACTTC. Its translation: CATSDSRQGPPYEQYF.

The chain couples TRBV7-8 to TRBJ1-6; 9 nucleotides match TRBD1. Germline V CDR1 and CDR2: SGHVS, FQNEAQ. With 0 bases clipped from V and 7 bases from J, the junction kept 7 bases outside the gene matches. The CDR3 contains 17 residues. The CDR3 loop is CASSLALIGQGNSPLHF. DNA of the CDR3: TGTGCCAGCAGCTTAGCTCTTATAGGACAGGGGAATTCACCCCTCCACTTT. The full variable domain, its missing parts supplied by reference TRBV7-8 and TRBJ1-6, is GAGVSQSPRYKVAKRGQDVALRCDPISGHVSLFWYQQALGQGPEFLTYFQNEAQLDKSGLPSDRFFAERPEGSVSTLKIQRTQQEDSAVYLCASSLALIGQGNSPLHFGNGTRLTVT.

The CDR3 region has the DNA TGCGCCAGCAGTCGGCAGGGGTTCCGCGAGCAGTACTTC. Translation: CASSRQGFREQYF. The chain employs TRBV5-1 and TRBJ2-7; D possibly corresponds to TRBD1 (6 bases). Between the trimmed V and J ends, which lost 5 bases and 6 bases, there was a span of 15 bases. The CDR3 contains 13 residues. Germline values: CDR1 SGHRS, CDR2 YFSETQ.

This chain links TRBV19 with TRBJ1-5; D perhaps matches TRBD1 (5 bases). The germline gives CDR1 LNHDA, CDR2 SQIVND (reference sequence). V dropped 7 bases and J dropped 2 bases, with 24 bases sitting between them. The CDR3 runs to 18 residues. DNA of the CDR3: TGTGCCAGTACCCGTGGTGGGGCCGCCCCGGGCGGCAATCAGCCCCAGCATTTT. The encoded protein is CASTRGGAAPGGNQPQHF.